A single sample is the source of the 25 T cell receptor beta chains below, sequenced in a study of cytomegalovirus exposure and HLA in healthy donors. The PCR made use of 60 Vbeta and 13 Jbeta primers. Sequenced by immunoSEQ multiplex PCR; TCRdb stores in-frame clones only, minus some. The sample carries around 120,000 clones, around 83% recorded once. Sequences were obtained from PBMCs. These receptors were collected from a girl aged 2-9 years in good health and CMV-seronegative.

This clone was recorded only once. The chain joins TRBV7-3 to TRBJ2-5, with 7 bases aligning to TRBD2. V lost 5 bases and J lost 2; bases outside the gene matches: 5. The CDR3 extends over 14 amino acids. The germline CDR1 and CDR2 sequences are SGHTA and FQGTGA. CDR3 in amino acids: CASSQPGLQETQYF. The DNA of the CDR3 is TGTGCCAGCAGCCAACCGGGACTACAAGAGACCCAGTACTTC.

This chain links TRBV6-1 with TRBJ2-5, with a tentative D call TRBD2 (6 bases). Trimming cost V 0 bases and J 5 bases, with 22 bases left between them. This CDR3 contains 18 residues. Per the germline V gene, CDR1 is MNHNS and CDR2 is SASEGT. CDR3 coding DNA: TGTGCCAGCAGTGAAGCGCTTCGGCCTCCACCTGGGAGGGAGACCCAGTACTTC. Translated: CASSEALRPPPGRETQYF.

The chain links TRBV4-2 to TRBJ1-2; 9 bases are shared with TRBD1. The CDR3 consists of 18 residues. The J segment lost 2 bases and the V segment lost 6 bases, leaving 16 bases of the junction unmatched. The germline V gene encodes CDR1 LGHNA and CDR2 YNFKEQ. CDR3 DNA: TGTGCCAGCAGTCACCGGGACAGGGAAGACCTAAAGAACTATGGCTACACCTTC. Residues: CASSHRDREDLKNYGYTF.

CDR3 nucleotides: TGTGCCAGCAGTTTATCGCGAAAAGAGACCCAGTACTTC. This codes for CASSLSRKETQYF. This rearrangement joins TRBV27 to TRBJ2-5; unclear D gene. This CDR3 has 13 residues. The V gene lost 0 bases and the J gene lost 3 bases, with 5 bases spanning the gap. Germline lookup yields CDR1 MNHEY and CDR2 SMNVEV (reference sequence).

This clone occurred once. This sequence joins TRBV7-2 and TRBJ1-2; D call uncertain. Between the trimmed V and J ends, which lost 6 bases and 0 bases, there was a span of 11 bases. The CDR3 is 14 amino acids. CDR1 is SGHTA, CDR2 FQGNSA, per germline. The CDR3, as DNA: TGTGCCAGCAGGATAAGTTTAGCTAACTATGGCTACACCTTC. Translated, it gives CASRISLANYGYTF.

The CDR3 region has the DNA TGCGCCAGCAGCTTAAACAACAGGGATGGCACTGAAGCTTTCTTT. It translates to CASSLNNRDGTEAFF. This chain links TRBV5-1 with TRBJ1-1; D perhaps matches TRBD1 (6 bases). Germline CDR1 reads SGHRS; CDR2 reads YFSETQ. This CDR3 spans 15 amino acids. Deletions cut 2 bases from V and 4 bases from J, with 15 bases between.

The chain couples TRBV28 to TRBJ2-7; D unclear. Germline-derived CDR1 and CDR2 are MDHEN and SYDVKM. This CDR3 has 11 amino acids. Trimming removed 5 bases at V and 4 bases at J, with 6 bases between. The CDR3 protein is CASSGRYEQYF. As DNA, the CDR3 is TGTGCCAGCAGTGGCAGATACGAGCAGTACTTC.

J is TRBJ2-2 and V is TRBV7-3; tentatively, D is TRBD1 (6 bases). The CDR3 consists of 15 residues. Germline V CDR1 and CDR2: SGHTA, FQGTGA. V dropped 4 bases and J dropped 1 base, with 10 bases sitting between them. This chain's CDR3 is CASSWSGENTGELFF. In DNA, the CDR3 is TGTGCCAGCAGCTGGTCAGGGGAGAACACCGGGGAGCTGTTTTTT.

This clone occurred a few times. J is TRBJ1-4 and V is TRBV4-1; D not certain. V lost 1 base and J 5 bases, leaving 11 bases between the germline ends. The germline gives CDR1 MGHRA, CDR2 YSYEKL. This CDR3 has 15 residues. This CDR3 reads CASSQGPLSNEKLFF. The CDR3, as DNA: TGCGCCAGCAGCCAAGGGCCCCTTTCGAATGAAAAACTGTTTTTT.

The gene calls are TRBV15 and TRBJ2-1; 8 bases align to TRBD1. The CDR3 runs 15 residues. The germline V gene has CDR1 LNHNV and CDR2 YYDKDF (reference sequence). Trimming cost V 4 bases and J 6 bases; bases outside gene matches: 8. This CDR3 reads CATSTQTGASNEQFF. In nucleotides, the CDR3 is TGTGCCACCAGCACACAGACAGGGGCAAGCAATGAGCAGTTCTTC.

The chain links TRBV5-8 to TRBJ2-1; 9 bases are a match to TRBD2. This CDR3 spans 16 amino acids. Trimming removed 3 bases from V and 0 bases from J; junction bases left unmatched: 4. Germline-derived CDR1 and CDR2 are SGHTS and YDEGEE. The CDR3, as DNA: TGTGCCAGCAGCTCAAGCGGGGGGAGCTCCTACAATGAGCAGTTCTTC. This translates into CASSSSGGSSYNEQFF.

J is TRBJ1-5 and V is TRBV10-3, with D perhaps TRBD1 (6 bases). The V gene's germline CDR1 is ENHRY and CDR2 SYGVKD. CDR3 size: 14 residues. Between the trimmed V and J ends, which lost 3 bases and 4 bases, there was a span of 10 bases. The CDR3 coding sequence is TGTGCCATCAGTGACGGGGGGGCTAATCAGCCCCAGCATTTT. It is translated as CAISDGGANQPQHF.

V is TRBV27 and J is TRBJ2-1, with D possibly matching TRBD1 (5 bases). The CDR3 runs to 16 residues. The germline gives CDR1 MNHEY, CDR2 SMNVEV (reference sequence). Trimming took 1 base from V and 0 from J, leaving 10 bases between them. The DNA of the CDR3 is TGTGCCAGCAGTTTATTCCGACAGAGCTCCTACAATGAGCAGTTCTTC. Protein: CASSLFRQSSYNEQFF.

This sequence joins TRBV6-5 and TRBJ1-1; TRBD1 matches 12 bases. The V gene's germline CDR1 is MNHEY and CDR2 SVGAGI. This CDR3 is 13 amino acids long. V lost 6 bases, J lost 10 bases, and 6 bases stayed unmatched. Here the CDR3 DNA reads TGTGCCAGCAGCCCGGGACAGGGGGCTGGAGCTTTCTTT. Its translation is CASSPGQGAGAFF.

The chain has TRBV28 and TRBJ2-7; 7 bases are a match to TRBD2. Trimming at V came to 3 bases and at J to 2 bases, leaving 16 bases not matched to a gene. The CDR3 has 18 amino acids. CDR1 and CDR2 from the germline V gene are MDHEN and SYDVKM. CDR3 DNA sequence: TGTGCCAGCAGTTTCCTTTTAGGCGCTAGCGGTGGACCCTACGAGCAGTACTTC. Translating it yields CASSFLLGASGGPYEQYF.

This clone was found a few times. CDR3 protein: CASSLGVLNTEAFF. The CDR3 DNA reads TGTGCCAGCAGCTTGGGCGTGTTGAACACTGAAGCTTTCTTT. The V and J genes are TRBV5-4 and TRBJ1-1; D remains ambiguous. The CDR3 is made up of 14 amino acids. Per the germline V gene, CDR1 is SGHNT and CDR2 is YYREEE (reference sequence). The germline V and J ends were trimmed by 0 bases and 0 bases, with 6 bases remaining between them.

The rearrangement uses TRBV6-1 and TRBJ2-5; 7 positions agree with TRBD2. The closer fit of TRBJ2-7 to the DNA end suggests the J call may be wrong. Germline CDR1 reads MNHNS; CDR2 reads SASEGT. This CDR3 is built from 14 residues. In nucleotides, the CDR3 is TGTGCCAGCAGTGAAGGACGGGGGGCCTACGAGCAGTACTTC. This sequence encodes CASSEGRGAYEQYF.

This sequence joins TRBV11-2 and TRBJ1-2; TRBD1 is a possible D gene (5 bases). The CDR3 totals 15 residues. The germline V gene has CDR1 SGHAT and CDR2 FQNNGV. Trimming removed 5 bases from V and 5 bases from J, with 18 bases in between. Here the CDR3 DNA reads TGTGCCAGCAGCACAACGACAGACCCAATTTATGGCTACACCTTC. It translates to CASSTTTDPIYGYTF.

This clone was detected a few times. The V and J genes are TRBV6-1 and TRBJ1-1; no clear D gene. Trimming removed 8 bases from V and 1 base from J, with 5 bases in between. Germline V gene lookup returns CDR1 MNHNS and CDR2 SASEGT. This CDR3 comprises 11 residues. The CDR3 protein is CASVQNTEAFF. The CDR3 DNA follows: TGTGCCAGCGTACAGAACACTGAAGCTTTCTTT.

The gene calls are TRBV15 and TRBJ1-3; D is unclear. Trimming stripped 8 bases from V and 5 bases from J, with 13 bases between. The germline V gene has CDR1 LNHNV and CDR2 YYDKDF (reference sequence). CDR3 length: 13 amino acids. The CDR3 loop reads CATSVTTRNTIYF. CDR3 coding DNA: TGTGCCACCTCCGTTACAACACGAAACACCATATATTTT.

CDR3 coding DNA: TGTGCCTGGGGCTCGGGACAGGGACACTACGAGCAGTACTTC. Protein sequence: CAWGSGQGHYEQYF. The chain links TRBV30 to TRBJ2-7; 9 bases are shared with TRBD1. Germline lookup yields CDR1 GTSNPN and CDR2 SVGIG (reference sequence). The J segment lost 3 bases and the V segment lost 5 bases, leaving 8 bases of the junction unmatched. This CDR3 region has 14 residues.

This clone was recorded only once. The V call is TRBV7-9, the J call TRBJ2-3; 13 nucleotides line up with TRBD2. The CDR3 sequence is 16 residues long. The trim removed 1 base at V and 7 bases at J, leaving 5 bases unmatched. From germline, CDR1 is SEHNR and CDR2 FQNEAQ (reference sequence). CDR3: CASSLETSGRLYTQYF. The CDR3 DNA is TGTGCCAGCAGCTTAGAGACTAGCGGGAGGCTGTATACGCAGTATTTT.

This chain connects TRBV28 to TRBJ1-6; D gene ambiguous. The ends were cut back, 10 bases at V and 5 bases at J, with 12 bases in the middle. The CDR3 sequence is 13 residues long. The germline gives CDR1 MDHEN, CDR2 SYDVKM. As DNA, the CDR3 is TGTGCCACCCTAGGAGAGCATAATTCACCCCTCCACTTT. Protein product: CATLGEHNSPLHF. Full variable domain (rest looked up from reference TRBV28 and TRBJ1-6): DVKVTQSSRYLVKRTGEKVFLECVQDMDHENMFWYRQDPGLGLRLIYFSYDVKMKEKGDIPEGYSVSREKKERFSLILESASTNQTSMYLCATLGEHNSPLHFGNGTRLTVT.

The genes are TRBV27 and TRBJ2-7; 7 nucleotides agree with TRBD2. CDR1 and CDR2 (germline): MNHEY, SMNVEV (reference sequence). V lost 6 bases to trimming and J lost 3 bases; unmatched junction nucleotides: 8. The CDR3 covers 14 residues. The CDR3 DNA reads as TGTGCCAGCAGCCCCTGGGGGACTATCTACGAGCAGTACTTC. It translates to CASSPWGTIYEQYF.

The chain uses TRBV19 and TRBJ1-1; D perhaps matches TRBD1 (5 bases). CDR3 length equals 13 residues. Trimming removed 6 bases at V and 0 bases at J, with 8 bases between. Germline V gives CDR1 LNHDA, CDR2 SQIVND (reference sequence). CDR3 amino acids: CASRTDMNTEAFF. The CDR3, as DNA: TGTGCCAGTAGGACAGACATGAACACTGAAGCTTTCTTT. The full variable domain, its missing parts supplied by reference TRBV19 and TRBJ1-1, is DGGITQSPKYLFRKEGQNVTLSCEQNLNHDAMYWYRQDPGQGLRLIYYSQIVNDFQKGDIAEGYSVSREKKESFPLTVTSAQKNPTAFYLCASRTDMNTEAFFGQGTRLTVV.